Shown below are 4 T cell receptor beta chains from a single sample sequenced in a study of cytomegalovirus exposure and HLA in healthy donors. Vbeta (60) and Jbeta (13) primers were used in the PCR. The repertoire was sequenced with immunoSEQ multiplex PCR; TCRdb's copy has only in-frame clones and lacks some. The profile shows fewer than 200,000 clones, roughly 76% of them singletons. Input material: PBMCs. These receptors were collected from a woman in her forties or fifties in good health and CMV-seronegative.

The chain has TRBV7-2 and TRBJ1-1; unclear D gene. V lost 2 bases and J lost 1, with 11 bases in between. This CDR3 has 15 residues. The germline V gene has CDR1 SGHTA and CDR2 FQGNSA. The DNA for the CDR3 is TGTGCCAGCAGCTTACAACCCCAGGAGAACACTGAAGCTTTCTTT. Its translation is CASSLQPQENTEAFF. The full variable domain, rest sourced from reference TRBV7-2 and TRBJ1-1, is GAGVSQSPSNKVTEKGKDVELRCDPISGHTALYWYRQSLGQGLEFLIYFQGNSAPDKSGLPSDRFSAERTGGSVSTLTIQRTQQEDSAVYLCASSLQPQENTEAFFGQGTRLTVV.

The chain employs TRBV2 and TRBJ1-2, with D unresolved. The CDR3 is made up of 15 amino acids. Trimming stripped 3 bases from V and 2 bases from J, with 13 bases between. Germline V gives CDR1 SNHLY, CDR2 FYNNEI. In DNA form, the CDR3 reads TGTGCCAGCAGTGATGGTTTCTCCAGGAACTATGGCTACACCTTC. Its protein product is CASSDGFSRNYGYTF.

This chain links TRBV6-5 with TRBJ1-3; the D is unclear. This CDR3 spans 11 amino acids. Deletions cut 6 bases from V and 4 bases from J, with 4 bases between. The germline gives CDR1 MNHEY, CDR2 SVGAGI. Written as DNA, the CDR3 is TGTGCCAGCAGACTCGGAAACACCATATATTTT. Translation: CASRLGNTIYF.

The genes are TRBV11-2 and TRBJ2-1; D possibly corresponds to TRBD1 (6 bases). The CDR3 has 15 residues. Trimming took off 6 bases at V and 2 bases at J, with 14 bases between the two ends. Germline V gives CDR1 SGHAT, CDR2 FQNNGV. The DNA for the CDR3 is TGTGCCAGCAGTAGGACAGTGAATACCTACAATGAGCAGTTCTTC. Its protein is CASSRTVNTYNEQFF. Combining the CDR3 with reference TRBV11-2 and TRBJ2-1 gives the whole variable domain EAGVAQSPRYKIIEKRQSVAFWCNPISGHATLYWYQQILGQGPKLLIQFQNNGVVDDSQLPKDRFSAERLKGVDSTLKIQPAKLEDSAVYLCASSRTVNTYNEQFFGPGTRLTVL.